This TCR beta chain was recorded in a study of cytotoxic CD8 clonotypes in ibrutinib-treated CLL. The CDR3 has 13 amino acids. Trimming stripped 3 bases from V and 7 bases from J, with 12 bases between. Germline CDR1 and CDR2: MDHEN and SYDVKM. The table came from immunoSEQ multiplex PCR; TCRdb's copy has only in-frame clones and leaves some out. The table records tens of thousands of clones, approximately 60% of them present only once. The receptor's source is a human donor with chronic lymphocytic leukemia. The chain is built from TRBV28 and TRBJ1-2; D not resolved. The sample in question was PBMCs, obtained after 24 months of ibrutinib treatment. The CDR3 protein is CASSFGGRGGYTF. The CDR3 nucleotides read TGTGCCAGCAGTTTTGGTGGAAGAGGTGGCTACACCTTC.